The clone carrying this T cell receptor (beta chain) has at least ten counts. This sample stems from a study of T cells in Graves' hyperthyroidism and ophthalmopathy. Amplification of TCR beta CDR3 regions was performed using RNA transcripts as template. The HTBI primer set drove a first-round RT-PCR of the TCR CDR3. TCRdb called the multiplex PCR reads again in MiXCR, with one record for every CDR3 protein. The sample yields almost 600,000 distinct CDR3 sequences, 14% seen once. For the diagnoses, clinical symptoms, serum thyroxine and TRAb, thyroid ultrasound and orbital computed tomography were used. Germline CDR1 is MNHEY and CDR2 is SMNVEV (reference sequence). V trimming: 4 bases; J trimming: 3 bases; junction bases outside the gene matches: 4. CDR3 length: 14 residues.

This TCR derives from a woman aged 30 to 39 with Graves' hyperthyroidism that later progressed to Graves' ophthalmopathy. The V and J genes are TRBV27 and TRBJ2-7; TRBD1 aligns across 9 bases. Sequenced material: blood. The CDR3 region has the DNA TGTGCCAGCAGTTCCGGACAGGGGCACTACGAGCAGTACTTC. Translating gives CASSSGQGHYEQYF.